This T cell receptor beta chain was identified in a study of beta chain features in type 1 diabetes. With regard to this clone: Its antigen is still unknown.

The whole isolated RNA underwent reverse transcription, so sequencing captured expressed TCRB transcripts. The assay was immunoSEQ multiplex PCR, and TCRdb's table has in-frame clones only and misses some. Of 200,000 to 250,000 clones in the sample, about 15% were seen once. Regarding the study as a whole: Among patients with Type 1 diabetes, TCRB CDR3s were moderately but significantly shorter in every one of the four CD4+ subsets. cDNA-based sequencing might over-represent cells highly expressing TCR. Any role of HLA type in TCRB rearrangement remained unresolved here.

This sequence was found in a man between 25 and 39 years old with type 1 diabetes. The sequenced material came from naive CD4+ T cells from blood.

CDR3 coding DNA: TGCGCCAGTAGACAGTTAATCTCCTACAATGAGCAGTTCTTC. Translating gives CASRQLISYNEQFF. The V call is TRBV5-1, the J call TRBJ2-1; perhaps TRBD1 as D (5 bases). The ends were cut back, 8 bases at V and 0 bases at J, with 12 bases in the middle. CDR3 length equals 14 residues. The V gene's germline CDR1 is SGHRS and CDR2 YFSETQ.